These 23 T cell receptor beta chains were all obtained from the same sample, sequenced in a study of identical twins. TCRdb reprocessed the 5' RACE reads via MiXCR and lists one record per CDR3 protein. The sample holds about 240,000 distinct CDR3 sequences; over 9.5% are singletons and the top ten take 10%. Input material: memory T cells sorted from blood. The receptor set was obtained from a man aged 50 or older in good health.

Many counts were recorded for this clonotype. The rearrangement joins TRBV19 to TRBJ2-1; 10 positions agree with TRBD2. Germline V gives CDR1 LNHDA, CDR2 SQIVND (reference sequence). The V gene end was trimmed by 3 bases and the J gene end by 10 bases; junction bases not matched to a gene: 15. The CDR3 spans 17 residues. The CDR3 DNA reads TGTGCCAGTAGTATTCGGCTAGCGGGGGATCTAAAAAGGGAGCAGTTCTTC. It translates to CASSIRLAGDLKREQFF.

This rearrangement joins TRBV20-1 to TRBJ2-1; TRBD2 aligns across 9 bases. V lost 3 bases, J lost 4 bases, and 4 bases stayed unmatched. Per germline, CDR1 DFQATT and CDR2 SNEGSKA (reference sequence). The CDR3 contains 14 residues. CDR3 sequence: CSARGGRAYNEQFF. CDR3 in DNA: TGCAGTGCTAGGGGCGGGAGGGCTTACAATGAGCAGTTCTTC.

V is TRBV28 and J is TRBJ2-7; TRBD1 agrees at 8 bases. CDR3 size: 14 residues. Germline lookup yields CDR1 MDHEN and CDR2 SYDVKM. V gave up 5 bases and J gave up 3 bases; unmatched junction bases: 6. CDR3 sequence: CASSVPGQVYEQYF. The DNA of the CDR3 is TGTGCCAGCAGTGTCCCGGGACAGGTCTACGAGCAGTACTTC. Together with reference TRBV28 and TRBJ2-7, the CDR3 gives the full variable domain: DVKVTQSSRYLVKRTGEKVFLECVQDMDHENMFWYRQDPGLGLRLIYFSYDVKMKEKGDIPEGYSVSREKKERFSLILESASTNQTSMYLCASSVPGQVYEQYFGPGTRLTVT.

The V and J genes are TRBV20-1 and TRBJ2-2; 7 bases are a match to TRBD1. The CDR3 is made up of 16 amino acids. CDR1 and CDR2 (germline): DFQATT, SNEGSKA (reference sequence). V was pared by 3 bases and J by 5 bases, with 12 bases of the junction left unmatched. CDR3 residues: CSARPKTGYITGELFF. CDR3 DNA: TGCAGTGCTAGGCCCAAGACAGGGTATATTACCGGGGAGCTGTTTTTT.

Many counts were recorded for this clonotype. The chain joins TRBV4-2 to TRBJ2-5; 13 positions agree with TRBD2. The ends lost 1 base at V and 3 bases at J; junction bases unmatched: 2. Germline V lookup: CDR1 LGHNA, CDR2 YNFKEQ. CDR3 length: 16 amino acids. CDR3 DNA: TGTGCCAGCAGCCAAGGGACTAGCGGGGGAAAAGAGACCCAGTACTTC. This sequence encodes CASSQGTSGGKETQYF.

J is TRBJ2-4 and V is TRBV20-1; D is uncertain. This CDR3 contains 12 residues. In germline, CDR1 is DFQATT, CDR2 SNEGSKA (reference sequence). Trimming shortened V by 3 bases and J by 5 bases, and 8 bases separated the two germline ends. The CDR3 loop is CSARGFENIQYF. The CDR3 DNA sequence: TGCAGTGCTAGGGGCTTCGAAAACATTCAGTACTTC.

This clonotype occurred many times. The chain couples TRBV6-1 to TRBJ2-1; TRBD2 matches 15 bases. The CDR3 contains 14 residues. Germline CDR1 is MNHNS and CDR2 is SASEGT. J was trimmed by 8 bases and V by 10 bases; bases with no gene match: 6. The CDR3 nucleotides read TGTGCCACTAGGACTAGCGGGGGGGCAGATGAGCAGTTCTTC. The encoded protein is CATRTSGGADEQFF.

This clonotype has just a few counts. V is TRBV6-1 and J is TRBJ2-7; 7 bases are a match to TRBD1. CDR1 is MNHNS and CDR2 is SASEGT in the germline V gene. The CDR3 has 14 amino acids. V lost 6 bases, J lost 2 bases, and 7 bases stayed unmatched. CDR3 residues: CASRPPGTAYEQYF. In DNA form, the CDR3 reads TGTGCCAGCAGGCCCCCTGGGACAGCCTACGAGCAGTACTTC.

This clonotype was seen ten or more times. This chain uses TRBV7-2 with TRBJ2-3; D gene ambiguous. The CDR3 runs to 12 residues. Germline V CDR1 and CDR2: SGHTA, FQGNSA. The germline V and J ends were trimmed by 0 bases and 8 bases, with 6 bases remaining between them. CDR3 DNA sequence: TGTGCCAGCAGCTTAGCCGAGGTTACGCAGTATTTT. Protein: CASSLAEVTQYF.

J is TRBJ2-7 and V is TRBV3-1; TRBD1 matches at 7 bases. The CDR3 totals 14 residues. The V gene end was trimmed by 4 bases and the J gene end by 6 bases; junction bases not matched to a gene: 9. Germline V gives CDR1 LGHDT, CDR2 YNNKEL (reference sequence). The CDR3 sequence is CASSPTGTVSEQYF. CDR3 bases: TGTGCCAGCAGCCCCACCGGGACAGTTTCCGAGCAGTACTTC.

This clonotype was recorded many times. V and J are TRBV27 and TRBJ2-2; 10 nucleotides match TRBD2. The CDR3 consists of 15 residues. V was pared by 5 bases and J by 3 bases, with 3 bases of the junction left unmatched. Looked up from germline, CDR1 is MNHEY and CDR2 is SMNVEV (reference sequence). CDR3 protein: CASSRGTSDTGELFF. The DNA for the CDR3 is TGTGCCAGCAGTCGGGGGACTAGCGACACCGGGGAGCTGTTTTTT.

The chain links TRBV5-1 to TRBJ2-1, with a tentative D call TRBD2 (6 bases). Between the trimmed V and J ends, which lost 4 bases and 5 bases, there was a span of 16 bases. The CDR3 sequence is 15 residues long. The V gene's germline CDR1 is SGHRS and CDR2 YFSETQ. The CDR3 bases are TGCGCCAGCAGCGCCGGGACTCGAACTAACAATGAGCAGTTCTTC. It specifies CASSAGTRTNNEQFF.

In this sample, this clonotype turned up many times. The V and J genes are TRBV11-2 and TRBJ1-2, with TRBD1 matching over 7 bases. The CDR3 sequence is 13 residues long. The V segment lost 4 bases and the J segment 5 bases; nucleotides outside the gene matches: 4. Germline CDR1 and CDR2: SGHAT and FQNNGV. CDR3 in amino acids: CASSSTGRYGYTF. CDR3 bases: TGTGCCAGCAGCTCGACAGGGCGGTATGGCTACACCTTC.

In the case of this clonotype: One junction end disagrees with the germline gene, perhaps due to a read error. CDR3 nucleotide sequence: TGTGCCAGCAGCCAAGGGGGACCACAATCCTTC. Amino acid sequence: CASSQGGPQSF. The rearrangement joins TRBV3-1 to TRBJ2-1, with D perhaps matching TRBD1 or TRBD2 (5 bases each). Germline values: CDR1 LGHDT, CDR2 YNNKEL (reference sequence). The CDR3 is made up of 11 amino acids.

This rearrangement joins TRBV5-6 to TRBJ1-1, with 11 bases identical to TRBD1. The length of the CDR3 is 12 residues. V lost 3 bases to trimming and J lost 10 bases; unmatched junction nucleotides: 2. Germline CDR1 is SGHDT and CDR2 is YYEEEE. Written as DNA, the CDR3 is TGTGCCAGCAGCTACGGGACAGGGGGAGCTTTCTTT. Protein product: CASSYGTGGAFF.

The table lists this clonotype with many counts. The rearrangement uses TRBV5-1 and TRBJ2-1; D is ambiguous. Germline V lookup: CDR1 SGHRS, CDR2 YFSETQ. V gave up 2 bases and J gave up 7 bases, with 13 bases separating them. The CDR3 consists of 14 residues. The CDR3 DNA follows: TGCGCCAGCAGCTTCGGATCCCGTAAGAATGAGCAGTTCTTC. Its translation: CASSFGSRKNEQFF.

This clonotype was recorded at least ten times. The CDR3, as DNA: TGCAGTGCTAGAGATTCACAGGGAGGAGATACGCAGTATTTT. Protein product: CSARDSQGGDTQYF. The gene calls are TRBV20-1 and TRBJ2-3, with D perhaps being TRBD1 or TRBD2 (6 bases each). V shed 0 bases and J shed 5 bases, with 12 bases lying between them. Germline values: CDR1 DFQATT, CDR2 SNEGSKA (reference sequence). The CDR3 spans 14 residues.

This clonotype was recorded many times. The rearrangement uses TRBV16 and TRBJ1-5; D uncertain. The germline V and J ends were trimmed by 7 bases and 2 bases, with 15 bases remaining between them. The CDR3 extends over 15 amino acids. Germline V gives CDR1 KGHSY, CDR2 FQNENV. The CDR3 reads CASKPRGKGNQPQHF. Written as DNA, the CDR3 is TGTGCCAGCAAACCTCGGGGAAAAGGCAATCAGCCCCAGCATTTT.

The J gene is TRBJ2-3, the V gene TRBV20-1, with D possibly matching TRBD2 (6 bases). The CDR3 totals 15 residues. V was clipped by 6 bases and J by 6 bases, with 22 bases between them. CDR1 is DFQATT, CDR2 SNEGSKA, per germline (reference sequence). The CDR3 is CSATGTPLSSDTQYF. The CDR3 DNA sequence: TGCAGTGCGACCGGGACTCCGCTTAGTTCGGATACGCAGTATTTT.

This clonotype was counted many times. The chain is built from TRBV27 and TRBJ1-3; tentative D call: TRBD1 (6 bases). Germline assignment: CDR1 MNHEY and CDR2 SMNVEV (reference sequence). V was clipped by 6 bases and J by 4 bases, with 13 bases between them. This CDR3 is built from 14 residues. The CDR3 region is CASSLRGSGNTIYF. The CDR3 nucleotides are TGTGCCAGCAGCCTCAGGGGATCCGGAAACACCATATATTTT.

The chain recombines TRBV5-1 with TRBJ2-5, with 8 positions matching TRBD2. The ends lost 1 base at V and 3 bases at J; junction bases unmatched: 5. The CDR3 loop spans 15 amino acids. Germline V gene sequence: CDR1 SGHRS, CDR2 YFSETQ. CDR3 amino acids: CASSLMAAGEETQYF. CDR3 nucleotides: TGCGCCAGCAGCTTGATGGCAGCGGGGGAAGAGACCCAGTACTTC.

The chain carries TRBV6-1 and TRBJ2-1; 10 bases match TRBD1. J lost 5 bases, V lost 6 bases, and 10 bases had no gene match. Germline CDR1 is MNHNS and CDR2 is SASEGT. The CDR3 loop spans 16 amino acids. In nucleotides, the CDR3 is TGTGCCAGCAGACAGTTCCGGGACAGGGGTCACAATGAGCAGTTCTTC. Amino acids: CASRQFRDRGHNEQFF.

This chain joins TRBV20-1 and TRBJ1-1; the D gene is possibly TRBD1 (5 bases). The CDR3 runs 12 residues. The V and J ends lost 6 bases and 4 bases respectively, with 12 bases between them. Germline V gene lookup returns CDR1 DFQATT and CDR2 SNEGSKA (reference sequence). The CDR3 nucleotides are TGCAGTGCGGGGGTGTACGCCACTGAAGCTTTCTTT. It encodes CSAGVYATEAFF.